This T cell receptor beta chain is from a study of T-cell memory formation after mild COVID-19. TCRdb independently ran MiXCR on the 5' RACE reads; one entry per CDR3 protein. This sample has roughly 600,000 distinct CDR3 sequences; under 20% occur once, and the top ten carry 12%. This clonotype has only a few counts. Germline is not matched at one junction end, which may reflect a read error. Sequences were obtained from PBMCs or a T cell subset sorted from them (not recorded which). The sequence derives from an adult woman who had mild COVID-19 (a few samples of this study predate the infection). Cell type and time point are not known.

This CDR3 is CASSSQLAGGIGLF. The CDR3 nucleotides read TGTGCCAGCAGCTCACAGCTAGCGGGAGGAATCGGGCTCTTC. This rearrangement joins TRBV7-9 to TRBJ2-1; 11 nucleotides line up with TRBD2. CDR1 is SEHNR and CDR2 is FQNEAQ in the germline V gene (reference sequence). The CDR3 spans 14 residues.